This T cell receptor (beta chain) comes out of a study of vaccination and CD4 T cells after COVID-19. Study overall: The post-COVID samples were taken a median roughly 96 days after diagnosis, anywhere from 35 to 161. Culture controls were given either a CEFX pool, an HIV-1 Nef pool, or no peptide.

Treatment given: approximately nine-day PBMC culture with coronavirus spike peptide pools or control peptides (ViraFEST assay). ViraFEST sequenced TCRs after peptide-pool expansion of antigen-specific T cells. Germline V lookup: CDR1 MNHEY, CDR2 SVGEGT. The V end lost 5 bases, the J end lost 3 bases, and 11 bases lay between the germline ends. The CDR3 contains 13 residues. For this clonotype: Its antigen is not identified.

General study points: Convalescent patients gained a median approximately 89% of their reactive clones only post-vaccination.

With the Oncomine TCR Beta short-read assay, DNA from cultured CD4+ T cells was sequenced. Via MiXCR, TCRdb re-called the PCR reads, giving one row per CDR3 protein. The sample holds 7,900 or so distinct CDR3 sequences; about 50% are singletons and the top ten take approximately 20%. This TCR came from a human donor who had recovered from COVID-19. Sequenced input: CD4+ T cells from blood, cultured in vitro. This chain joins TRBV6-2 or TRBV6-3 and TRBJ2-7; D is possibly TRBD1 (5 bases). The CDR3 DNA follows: TGTGCCAGCAGTCGACTCCAGGGCTACGAGCAGTACTTC. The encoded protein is CASSRLQGYEQYF.